This T cell receptor beta chain derives from a study of T-cell memory formation after mild COVID-19. Findings of the study overall: From day 15 to 85, contracting clones were balanced between CD4 and CD8, whereas later expanders leaned toward CD4+.

5'RACE primed at constant segments yielded TCR alpha and TCR beta cDNA libraries bearing sample barcodes and UMIs. TCRdb re-derived calls from the 5' RACE reads in MiXCR, one entry per CDR3 protein. The table includes roughly 140,000 distinct CDR3 sequences, 11% to 15% detected once. Germline CDR1 reads DFQATT; CDR2 reads SNEGSKA (reference sequence). Trimming cost V 8 bases and J 0 bases; bases outside gene matches: 3. The CDR3 is made up of 13 amino acids. This clonotype was detected a few times. The antigen is unknown. The source is an adult woman who had mild COVID-19 (a few samples of this study predate the infection). Cell type and time point are not known. The sequenced material came from PBMCs or a T cell subset sorted from them (not recorded which). This chain uses TRBV20-1 with TRBJ2-1, with 8 bases aligning to TRBD2. This chain's CDR3 is CSRSGSSYNEQFF. Here the CDR3 DNA reads TGCAGTAGGAGCGGGAGCTCCTACAATGAGCAGTTCTTC.